This T cell receptor (beta chain) was documented in a study of OX40 agonist ivuxolimab in advanced cancers. The V gene lost 6 bases and the J gene lost 0 bases, with 8 bases spanning the gap. Germline V gene sequence: CDR1 MNHEY, CDR2 SVGAGI. The CDR3 is 13 residues long. The protocol was immunoSEQ multiplex PCR, while the TCRdb copy is restricted to in-frame clones and leaves out a portion. The table includes approximately 50,000 clones, around four fifths detected once. The source is an adult with an advanced solid tumor such as melanoma, head and neck, liver or kidney cancer. The chain has TRBV6-5 and TRBJ1-2; D is ambiguous. Sequenced material: CD4+ or CD8+ T cells sorted from blood, taken in a trial of the OX40 agonist ivuxolimab. CDR3 bases: TGTGCCAGCAGGGACGACGCTAACTATGGCTACACCTTC. This translates into CASRDDANYGYTF.